These 16 T cell receptor beta chains were sequenced from one sample in a study of shared clonotypes between healthy human individuals. Profiled with immunoSEQ multiplex PCR; TCRdb holds only in-frame clones, not every one. The table lists about 750,000 clones, around 93% of them singletons. Naive CD8 isolation took CD45RO-negative cells positively selected for CCR7 and excluded terminally differentiated effector memory CD45RA+ cells. What was sequenced was naive CD8+ T cells sorted from blood. These receptors originate from a man aged 25-45 years in good health.

This clone was recorded only once. The chain uses TRBV4-3 and TRBJ2-2; D perhaps matches TRBD1 (7 bases). V was cut by 0 bases and J by 0 bases, with 11 bases left in between. The CDR3 length is 17 residues. Germline-derived CDR1 and CDR2 are LGHNA and YSLEER. The CDR3 nucleotides are TGCGCCAGCAGCCAAGATCGGGGGACAGCGAACACCGGGGAGCTGTTTTTT. Protein product: CASSQDRGTANTGELFF.

This sequence joins TRBV5-5 and TRBJ2-1; D uncertain. There are 12 residues in the CDR3. CDR1 is SGHKS and CDR2 is YYEKEE in the germline V gene (reference sequence). The V and J ends lost 6 bases and 4 bases respectively, with 8 bases between them. In nucleotides, the CDR3 is TGTGCCAGCACCCACGGTTACAATGAGCAGTTCTTC. It codes for CASTHGYNEQFF.

This rearrangement joins TRBV11-2 to TRBJ2-3; perhaps TRBD1 as D (6 bases). CDR3 length: 14 amino acids. The V gene lost 0 bases and the J gene lost 3 bases, with 7 bases spanning the gap. CDR1 and CDR2 (germline): SGHAT, FQNNGV. CDR3 sequence: CASSLDRGTDTQYF. The CDR3 DNA sequence: TGTGCCAGCAGCTTAGACAGGGGAACAGATACGCAGTATTTT.

This chain connects TRBV29-1 to TRBJ2-1; 13 nucleotides align to TRBD2. The CDR3 runs to 17 residues. Germline lookup yields CDR1 SQVTM and CDR2 ANQGSEA. After removal of 6 bases from V and 1 base from J, the junction contained 9 bases not matched to a gene. The CDR3 coding sequence is TGCAGCGTAACCGGGACTAGCGGGATGAGGTCCTACAATGAGCAGTTCTTC. Its translation: CSVTGTSGMRSYNEQFF.

The chain combines TRBV5-5 with TRBJ2-1; a weak D match, TRBD1 (6 bases). Trimming removed 4 bases at V and 8 bases at J, with 10 bases between. In germline, CDR1 is SGHKS, CDR2 YYEKEE (reference sequence). The CDR3 runs 12 residues. The DNA for the CDR3 is TGTGCCAGCAGCAGGACAGAGGATGAGCAGTTCTTC. This gives the protein CASSRTEDEQFF.

The genes are TRBV7-9 and TRBJ2-7; 10 nucleotides align to TRBD2. V lost 4 bases to trimming and J lost 1 base; unmatched junction nucleotides: 4. There are 15 residues in the CDR3. Germline V gene lookup returns CDR1 SEHNR and CDR2 FQNEAQ (reference sequence). The CDR3 region has the DNA TGTGCCAGCAGCTACGGACTAGCGGTTTCCTACGAGCAGTACTTC. This translates into CASSYGLAVSYEQYF.

The rearrangement joins TRBV4-3 to TRBJ2-2; D perhaps matches TRBD1 (6 bases). Looked up from germline, CDR1 is LGHNA and CDR2 is YSLEER. The CDR3 runs 15 residues. V was trimmed by 0 bases and J by 3 bases, leaving 8 bases between them. For the CDR3, the DNA is TGCGCCAGCAGCCAAGATCGGACAGACACCGGGGAGCTGTTTTTT. Its translation is CASSQDRTDTGELFF.

Regarding this clone: Germline is not matched at one junction end, which may reflect a read error. The chain carries TRBV11-1 and TRBJ2-1; 7 positions agree with TRBD2. CDR3 length: 19 amino acids. Germline V CDR1 and CDR2: SGHAT, FQDESV (reference sequence). CDR3 protein: CASSLALQGGAMIYNEQLF. The CDR3 DNA follows: TGTGCCAGCAGCTTAGCCCTCCAGGGAGGGGCGATGATCTACAATGAGCAGCTCTTC. The full variable domain, in which reference TRBV11-1 and TRBJ2-1 provide the parts outside the CDR3, is EAEVAQSPRYKITEKSQAVAFWCDPISGHATLYWYRQILGQGPELLVQFQDESVVDDSQLPKDRFSAERLKGVDSTLKIQPAELGDSAMYLCASSLALQGGAMIYNEQLFGPGTRLTVL.

This clone was seen only once. V and J are TRBV5-4 and TRBJ2-7; tentatively, D is TRBD2 (6 bases). The germline V gene has CDR1 SGHNT and CDR2 YYREEE (reference sequence). The CDR3 totals 15 residues. Trimming pared 4 bases from V and 7 bases from J, leaving 21 bases between. This CDR3 is CASSENWASREEQYF. The CDR3 bases are TGTGCCAGCAGCGAGAATTGGGCCAGCCGGGAGGAGCAGTACTTC. The entire variable domain, with the rest obtained from reference TRBV5-4 and TRBJ2-7, is as follows: ETGVTQSPTHLIKTRGQQVTLRCSSQSGHNTVSWYQQALGQGPQFIFQYYREEENGRGNFPPRFSGLQFPNYSSELNVNALELDDSALYLCASSENWASREEQYFGPGTRLTVT.

This chain links TRBV15 with TRBJ2-1; D is ambiguous. V lost 0 bases and J lost 2, with 11 bases in between. The CDR3 has 16 amino acids. CDR1 LNHNV and CDR2 YYDKDF come from the germline V gene (reference sequence). In nucleotides, the CDR3 is TGTGCCACCAGCAGAGATCTAACCGCGGCCTACAATGAGCAGTTCTTC. The encoded protein is CATSRDLTAAYNEQFF. Complete variable domain (other parts from reference TRBV15 and TRBJ2-1): DAMVIQNPRYQVTQFGKPVTLSCSQTLNHNVMYWYQQKSSQAPKLLFHYYDKDFNNEADTPDNFQSRRPNTSFCFLDIRSPGLGDTAMYLCATSRDLTAAYNEQFFGPGTRLTVL.

This chain joins TRBV28 and TRBJ2-7, with 7 bases identical to TRBD1. Germline loops: CDR1 MDHEN, CDR2 SYDVKM. The CDR3 has 15 residues. The V gene end was trimmed by 6 bases and the J gene end by 1 base; junction bases not matched to a gene: 9. CDR3 in amino acids: CASRTGTAASYEQYF. The CDR3 nucleotides are TGTGCCAGCAGGACCGGGACAGCCGCTTCCTACGAGCAGTACTTC.

This clone appeared a single time. This chain joins TRBV7-9 and TRBJ1-3; D is uncertain. This CDR3 has 16 amino acids. Trimming took off 5 bases at V and 0 bases at J, with 14 bases between the two ends. Germline V gene lookup returns CDR1 SEHNR and CDR2 FQNEAQ (reference sequence). CDR3 nucleotide sequence: TGTGCCAGCAGCCCGAGGGAGGTCCTCTCTGGAAACACCATATATTTT. Amino acids: CASSPREVLSGNTIYF.

The chain uses TRBV7-2 and TRBJ2-1; D perhaps matches TRBD2 (5 bases). The CDR3 covers 14 residues. The germline V gene has CDR1 SGHTA and CDR2 FQGNSA. The V end was cut by 1 base, the J end by 3 bases, with 7 bases between. The CDR3: CASSLDGVYNEQFF. In DNA, the CDR3 is TGTGCCAGCAGCTTAGACGGGGTCTACAATGAGCAGTTCTTC.

The count of this clone is one. The CDR3 coding sequence is TGCAGCGCTCCGGGTCCTGGGGGTGAGCAGTTCTTC. It specifies CSAPGPGGEQFF. The rearrangement uses TRBV29-1 and TRBJ2-1; possibly TRBD1 or TRBD2 for D (5 bases each). The CDR3 has 12 residues. The germline V gene encodes CDR1 SQVTM and CDR2 ANQGSEA. V lost 7 bases and J 9 bases, leaving 16 bases between the germline ends.

V gene TRBV7-6 combines with J gene TRBJ2-7; 10 bases are shared with TRBD2. Germline-derived CDR1 and CDR2 are SGHVS and FNYEAQ. The trim removed 5 bases at V and 1 base at J, leaving 5 bases unmatched. There are 15 residues in the CDR3. CDR3 DNA sequence: TGTGCCAGCAGCCCCTTACTAGCGGGATCCTACGAGCAGTACTTC. It translates to CASSPLLAGSYEQYF.

This chain uses TRBV14 with TRBJ2-7; 9 bases fit TRBD1. The CDR3 runs to 15 residues. Germline V CDR1 and CDR2: SGHDN, FVKESK. After removal of 1 base from V and 6 bases from J, the junction contained 7 bases not matched to a gene. CDR3: CASSQGRQGVVEQYF. CDR3 nucleotides: TGTGCCAGCAGCCAAGGAAGACAGGGGGTCGTCGAGCAGTACTTC.